This TCR beta chain emerged from a study of CD8 T cells in Susac syndrome (dated by TCRdb to 2018 to 2020). Looking at the study overall: The study used repertoire sequencing to test whether antigen drove CD8+ T cell activation and differentiation in Susac syndrome.

Points the paper makes about the study in general: The number of individuals in the TCR sequencing and HLA analysis was acknowledged as relatively small.

RNA was extracted using the RNeasy kit, and about 0.45 to 1 ug of the RNA was reverse transcribed with random hexamers. The immunoSEQ multiplex PCR assay, covering 54 Vbeta and 13 Jbeta segments, was used to amplify TCR beta CDR3 regions. PCR amplification bias was corrected by using a synthetic template baseline for primer optimization and computational correction. Regarding the original processing steps: Reads were assigned to V, D and J genes according to IMGT and analyzed in immunoSEQ Analyzer, with only productive sequences retained. To calculate clonality, Shannon entropy was normalized by log2 of the number of productive unique sequences and then subtracted from one. For each patient and control, public and private clones were evaluated among the 100 most prevalent clones. Clones were defined as Susac-specific if absent from the healthy and MS cohorts, from 1052 published viral clones and from other ImmuneACCESS disease sequences. In-frame beta chains were kept once TCRdb had trimmed the public reads at Q25 with fastp and called clones with MiXCR. Duplicate CDR3 protein sequences are folded into a single record with the most common DNA and genes. The V and J calls and clone size come from TCRdb's table, not from the authors' own analysis. The sample records roughly 200,000 distinct CDR3 sequences, 95% of which are singletons. The leading ten clones occupy 0.082% of the sample.

As concerns this clonotype: This clone's antigen is unknown. Base quality data are lacking; no much larger clone is found one base away.

Peripheral blood CD8+ and CD4+ T cells from healthy donors, Susac syndrome patients and multiple sclerosis patients were profiled using high-throughput TCR beta sequencing. The multiple sclerosis controls were treatment-naive patients who had stable or active relapsing-remitting disease and met the revised McDonald criteria. Bulk CD8+ and CD4+ T cells were purified by magnetic negative isolation, whereas CD8+ TEMRA cells were enriched by FACS. Blood was collected in EDTA tubes and processed within 24 hours, with PBMCs isolated through density gradient centrifugation. PBMCs destined for TCR sequencing were cryopreserved in liquid nitrogen and later thawed in a 37 °C water bath. A purity of at least 90% was achieved for sorted or isolated CD4+, CD8+ and CD8+ TEMRA cells. The sample comprised CD4+ T cells from PBMCs. The sequence was collected from a human donor with multiple sclerosis.

The DNA reads TGTGCCAGCAGTGAATCGGGAAATGAGCAGTTCTTC. It encodes CASSESGNEQFF. Recombination connected TRBV25-1 to TRBJ2-1; tentative D gene TRBD2, with 5 bases matching. The CDR3 contains 12 residues, cysteine and phenylalanine counted. Just the 36-base CDR3 DNA is kept, in frame starting at base 1. Between the V and J ends, shortened by 1 base and 7 bases respectively, the junction contains 5 bases. CDR1 and CDR2 are drawn from the germline V gene: MGHDK, SYGVNS.